The clone carrying this TCR beta chain has a handful of counts. Its antigen is currently unknown. Vbeta (60) and Jbeta (13) primers were used in the PCR. In the study's own analysis: A later analysis counted tens of millions of unique TCR beta chains, around 11 million shared. Data came from immunoSEQ multiplex PCR; TCRdb stores just in-frame clones and leaves some out. That table furnishes V, J and clone size, whereas the DNA furnished D and trimming. Found here are more than 85,000 clones, 75% of them singletons; the top ten hold 1.3%. This entry belongs to a study of cytomegalovirus exposure and HLA in healthy donors. The overall study: From donors who were HLA-typed, an early data release held 80 million to 85 million unique TCRs.

Findings and caveats of the study: Later, an analysis found that common viral pathogens appeared to be linked with several of the most significant clusters. Several V segments, TRBV6-2 and TRBV6-3 among them, could not be told apart and were dropped.

V lost 5 bases and J lost 8, with 13 bases in between. The CDR3 runs 13 residues. Germline V CDR1 and CDR2: MNHEY, SMNVEV (reference sequence). The material sequenced was PBMCs. The TCR originated in a man aged 35 to 55 in good health and CMV-seronegative. The chain employs TRBV27 and TRBJ1-5, with a tentative D call TRBD1 (5 bases). Here the CDR3 DNA reads TGTGCCAGCAGTAAGACAGTTTTCGAGCCCCAGCATTTT. Encoded protein: CASSKTVFEPQHF.